The 4 T cell receptor beta chains presented below share a single source sample, sequenced in a study of blood T cell repertoires in COVID-19. Measured with immunoSEQ multiplex PCR; TCRdb has only the in-frame clones, and not every one. Of about 150,000 clones in the sample, roughly 80% are singletons; the top ten hold about 7.7%. Source material: PBMCs or T cells enriched from blood (not recorded which). The receptors were gathered from a man in his forties or fifties who had recovered from COVID-19.

This clone was detected only once. This rearrangement joins TRBV18 to TRBJ1-5; 11 bases agree with TRBD1. Germline V lookup: CDR1 KGHSH, CDR2 LQKENI. The length of the CDR3 is 20 residues. The V segment lost 1 base and the J segment 5 bases; nucleotides outside the gene matches: 16. The CDR3 DNA reads as TGTGCCAGCTCACCACAAGAACCCCGGGACAGGGGGATATTTTATCAGCCCCAGCATTTT. Residues: CASSPQEPRDRGIFYQPQHF.

The rearrangement uses TRBV3-1 (or the pseudogene TRBV3-2) and TRBJ1-2; 10 positions agree with TRBD1. This CDR3 has 14 amino acids. Trimming took 4 bases from V and 3 from J; bases not matched to a gene: 2. Looked up from germline, CDR1 is LGHDT and CDR2 is YNNKEL (reference sequence). CDR3 amino acids: CASSLGTGDYGYTF. The CDR3 DNA sequence: TGTGCCAGCAGCCTCGGGACAGGGGACTATGGCTACACCTTC.

The chain is built from TRBV29-1 and TRBJ1-2; D is unresolved. There are 13 residues in the CDR3. The V and J ends lost 4 bases and 4 bases respectively, with 13 bases between them. Germline V gene sequence: CDR1 SQVTM, CDR2 ANQGSEA. In nucleotides, the CDR3 is TGCAGCGTTGTACCGGCAGGCGTCTATGGCTACACCTTC. Translated: CSVVPAGVYGYTF.

The chain uses TRBV7-8 and TRBJ2-7; 9 bases are a match to TRBD1. V gave up 1 base and J gave up 0 bases; unmatched junction bases: 1. The CDR3 has 15 amino acids. CDR1 SGHVS and CDR2 FQNEAQ come from the germline V gene. For the CDR3, the DNA is TGTGCCAGCAGCTTAGGGGGACAGGGCTCCTACGAGCAGTACTTC. The encoded protein is CASSLGGQGSYEQYF.